These T cell receptor beta chains were read from a single sample in a study of response to subunit inactivated influenza vaccine. A single record per CDR3 protein comes from TCRdb applying MiXCR to the RT-PCR reads. The table records a few hundred thousand distinct CDR3 sequences, roughly 9.7% of them present only once. This sample comprised PBMCs from blood, obtained about 6 weeks after vaccination. All receptors derive from a man aged 45 to 65 who received an inactivated influenza vaccine. Each CDR3 is given with its conserved first and last residue. The order of the fields is clone size, J gene, V gene, D gene, CDR3 DNA, CDR3 protein. A D gene is named only where the DNA matches it firmly. Only some rows state a clone size, as once, few, many or a class for expanded clones.

clone size: many
J gene: TRBJ2-1
V gene: TRBV10-3
D gene: TRBD2
CDR3 DNA: TGTGCCATCAGGTCACTAGCGGGGGATCACTACAATGAGCAGTTCTTC
CDR3 protein: CAIRSLAGDHYNEQFF

clone size: few
J gene: TRBJ2-7
V gene: TRBV27
D gene: NA
CDR3 DNA: TGTGCCAGCAGTTTATCAGGCAGGGTGGGCTACGAGCAGTACTTC
CDR3 protein: CASSLSGRVGYEQYF

clone size: few
J gene: TRBJ2-7
V gene: TRBV6-2/TRBV6-3
D gene: NA
CDR3 DNA: TGTGCCAGCAGTTACTCCGGCCTTTCCTTGGACGAGCAGTACTTC
CDR3 protein: CASSYSGLSLDEQYF

clone size: few
J gene: TRBJ1-1
V gene: TRBV10-3
D gene: NA
CDR3 DNA: TGTGCCATCAGTGAGTCTGTCTTGAACACTGAAGCTTTCTTT
CDR3 protein: CAISESVLNTEAFF

clone size: few
J gene: TRBJ1-4
V gene: TRBV21-1
D gene: NA
CDR3 DNA: TGTGCCAGCAGCAAAAGGACAGGAGGAGATGAAAAACTGTTTTTT
CDR3 protein: CASSKRTGGDEKLFF

clone size: NA
J gene: TRBJ1-5
V gene: TRBV20-1
D gene: NA
CDR3 DNA: TGCAGTACGAGCCAGAGTCAGCCCCAGCATTTT
CDR3 protein: CSTSQSQPQHF

clone size: few
J gene: TRBJ2-1
V gene: TRBV10-2
D gene: NA
CDR3 DNA: TGCGCCAGCAGTGAAGGGCAGCTCAATGAGCAGTTCTTC
CDR3 protein: CASSEGQLNEQFF

clone size: NA
J gene: TRBJ2-5
V gene: TRBV5-1
D gene: NA
CDR3 DNA: TGCGCCAGCTCCGAGAATGTTAGGCGAGAGACCCAGTACTTC
CDR3 protein: CASSENVRRETQYF

clone size: few
J gene: TRBJ1-2
V gene: TRBV7-9
D gene: NA
CDR3 DNA: TGTGCCAGTCGCGCGCCCCTTAGGACAACGGGAGACTATGGCTACACCTTC
CDR3 protein: CASRAPLRTTGDYGYTF

clone size: NA
J gene: TRBJ2-1
V gene: TRBV6-5
D gene: NA
CDR3 DNA: TGTGCCAGCAGTTACTCAGGACGGGAGCCCTACAATGAGCAGTTCTTC
CDR3 protein: CASSYSGREPYNEQFF

clone size: few
J gene: TRBJ2-3
V gene: TRBV20-1
D gene: NA
CDR3 DNA: TGCAGTGCTACAGAAGGTTTTGGGGGAGTCACAGATACGCAGTATTTT
CDR3 protein: CSATEGFGGVTDTQYF

clone size: once
J gene: TRBJ2-7
V gene: TRBV15
D gene: NA
CDR3 DNA: TGTGCCACCAGCAGAGATCGTGGTAGCGTCGAGCAGTACTTC
CDR3 protein: CATSRDRGSVEQYF

clone size: few
J gene: TRBJ2-2
V gene: TRBV19
D gene: NA
CDR3 DNA: TGTGCCAGTAGCTGGGGATACACCGGGGAGCTGTTTTTT
CDR3 protein: CASSWGYTGELFF

clone size: few
J gene: TRBJ2-6
V gene: TRBV4-1
D gene: NA
CDR3 DNA: TGCGCCAGCAGCCAAGATCATGTGGGTCCCGGGGCCAACGTCCTGACTTTC
CDR3 protein: CASSQDHVGPGANVLTF

clone size: many
J gene: TRBJ2-2
V gene: TRBV20-1
D gene: TRBD2
CDR3 DNA: TGCAGTGCTGATAGCGGGTCGAACACCGGGGAGCTGTTTTTT
CDR3 protein: CSADSGSNTGELFF

clone size: many
J gene: TRBJ2-1
V gene: TRBV20-1
D gene: TRBD2
CDR3 DNA: TGCAGTGCCCTCACCCGGATTAGCGGGCCGTACAATGAGCAGTTCTTC
CDR3 protein: CSALTRISGPYNEQFF

clone size: few
J gene: TRBJ2-3
V gene: TRBV20-1
D gene: TRBD2
CDR3 DNA: TGCAGTGCTAGAGATTTGGCTAGCGGGAGGTCGGATACGCAGTATTTT
CDR3 protein: CSARDLASGRSDTQYF

clone size: NA
J gene: TRBJ2-4
V gene: TRBV7-9
D gene: TRBD1
CDR3 DNA: TGTGCCAGCAGCCCAGACAGGACAGGGGCTCAGTACTTC
CDR3 protein: CASSPDRTGAQYF

clone size: many
J gene: TRBJ2-1
V gene: TRBV3-1
D gene: TRBD2
CDR3 DNA: TGTGCCAGCAGCCAAGGGGAGGGCTGGTATGAGCAGTTCTTC
CDR3 protein: CASSQGEGWYEQFF

clone size: many
J gene: TRBJ2-7
V gene: TRBV7-2
D gene: TRBD2
CDR3 DNA: TGTGCCAGCAGCTATTCTTCTAGCGGGTCCTACGAGCAGTACTTC
CDR3 protein: CASSYSSSGSYEQYF

clone size: few
J gene: TRBJ2-7
V gene: TRBV7-9
D gene: NA
CDR3 DNA: TGTGCCAGCAGTCGGGGGGGGGACAGGGTGTTTGAGCAGTACTTC
CDR3 protein: CASSRGGDRVFEQYF

clone size: many
J gene: TRBJ2-2
V gene: TRBV5-1
D gene: TRBD1
CDR3 DNA: TGCGCCAGCAGCCTCGGACAGGCGACGAACACCGGGGAGCTGTTTTTT
CDR3 protein: CASSLGQATNTGELFF

clone size: NA
J gene: TRBJ2-3
V gene: TRBV5-1
D gene: NA
CDR3 DNA: TGCGCCAGCAGCTTGAAATCGTCTAGCTTACGCACAGATACGCAGTATTTT
CDR3 protein: CASSLKSSSLRTDTQYF

clone size: NA
J gene: TRBJ2-7
V gene: TRBV25-1
D gene: NA
CDR3 DNA: TGTGCCAGCAGTGAATACGGCTTCTCCTACGAGCAGTACTTC
CDR3 protein: CASSEYGFSYEQYF

clone size: many
J gene: TRBJ1-3
V gene: TRBV20-1
D gene: NA
CDR3 DNA: TGCAGTGCTAGAGATGGTGGGGCCCGGGGAAACACCATATATTTT
CDR3 protein: CSARDGGARGNTIYF

clone size: NA
J gene: TRBJ2-1
V gene: TRBV7-2
D gene: NA
CDR3 DNA: TGTGCCAGCACCCTACGGGCTGGTGAGCAGTTCTTC
CDR3 protein: CASTLRAGEQFF

clone size: many
J gene: TRBJ2-7
V gene: TRBV7-2
D gene: TRBD1
CDR3 DNA: TGTGCCAGCAGCTTCGGGACAGAGTACGAGCAGTACTTC
CDR3 protein: CASSFGTEYEQYF

clone size: many
J gene: TRBJ1-2
V gene: TRBV4-2
D gene: NA
CDR3 DNA: TGTGCCAGCAGCCAATGGGCGAACTATGGCTACACCTTC
CDR3 protein: CASSQWANYGYTF

clone size: few
J gene: TRBJ2-1
V gene: TRBV4-3
D gene: NA
CDR3 DNA: TGCGCCAGCAGCCAAGTCCTAGGGCTAAACAATGAGCAGTTCTTC
CDR3 protein: CASSQVLGLNNEQFF

clone size: few
J gene: TRBJ2-3
V gene: TRBV12-3/TRBV12-4
D gene: TRBD2
CDR3 DNA: TGTGCCAGCGGGGAGGGCGGCCCGGGGGATACGCAGTATTTT
CDR3 protein: CASGEGGPGDTQYF

clone size: NA
J gene: TRBJ2-1
V gene: TRBV15
D gene: NA
CDR3 DNA: TGTGCCACTAGAAAAGGACTGCCGAGCTCCTACAATGAGCAGTTCTTC
CDR3 protein: CATRKGLPSSYNEQFF

clone size: few
J gene: TRBJ1-5
V gene: TRBV6-2/TRBV6-3
D gene: NA
CDR3 DNA: TGTGCCAGCAGTTACCGGCCGCTTGCGGTCGGCAATCAGCCCCAGCATTTT
CDR3 protein: CASSYRPLAVGNQPQHF

clone size: many
J gene: TRBJ2-7
V gene: TRBV6-1
D gene: TRBD1
CDR3 DNA: TGTGCCAGCAGCCATTCTCCCGGGACAGGGGGAGGCGAGCAGTACTTC
CDR3 protein: CASSHSPGTGGGEQYF

clone size: NA
J gene: TRBJ2-7
V gene: TRBV3-1
D gene: NA
CDR3 DNA: TGTGCCAGCAGCCAAGGGACTACACGGTACGAGCAGTACTTC
CDR3 protein: CASSQGTTRYEQYF

clone size: NA
J gene: TRBJ2-1
V gene: TRBV11-3
D gene: TRBD1
CDR3 DNA: TGTGCCAGCAGTCCGACAGGGTGGAGCTCCTACAATGAGCAGTTCTTC
CDR3 protein: CASSPTGWSSYNEQFF

clone size: NA
J gene: TRBJ2-7
V gene: TRBV10-3
D gene: NA
CDR3 DNA: TGTGCCATCAGTGAGTACCCCCGGGACCCCACCGAGCAGTACTTC
CDR3 protein: CAISEYPRDPTEQYF

clone size: few
J gene: TRBJ2-3
V gene: TRBV3-1
D gene: NA
CDR3 DNA: TGTGCCAGCAGCCAAGAAAAGGGAACAGATACGCAGTATTTT
CDR3 protein: CASSQEKGTDTQYF

clone size: NA
J gene: TRBJ2-7
V gene: TRBV20-1
D gene: NA
CDR3 DNA: TGCAGTGCCCCTACCGGCAGGACCTTCTACGAGCAGTACTTC
CDR3 protein: CSAPTGRTFYEQYF

clone size: many
J gene: TRBJ2-3
V gene: TRBV7-9
D gene: NA
CDR3 DNA: TGTGCCAGCAGCTTAATCCGAGATACGCAGTATTTT
CDR3 protein: CASSLIRDTQYF

clone size: NA
J gene: TRBJ2-5
V gene: TRBV28
D gene: TRBD2
CDR3 DNA: TGTGCCAGCGAAGGCAGCGGGGCAGCGGAGACCCAGTACTTC
CDR3 protein: CASEGSGAAETQYF

clone size: few
J gene: TRBJ2-2
V gene: TRBV12-3/TRBV12-4
D gene: TRBD2
CDR3 DNA: TGTGCCAGCACCACGACTAGCGGGAGAGCCGGGGAGCTGTTTTTT
CDR3 protein: CASTTTSGRAGELFF

clone size: few
J gene: TRBJ2-7
V gene: TRBV18
D gene: NA
CDR3 DNA: TGTGCCAGCTCACCAGACATGGGGTACGAGCAGTACTTC
CDR3 protein: CASSPDMGYEQYF

clone size: NA
J gene: TRBJ2-1
V gene: TRBV7-9
D gene: TRBD1
CDR3 DNA: TGTGCCAGCAGCTTATCGGACAGGTTGAATGAGCAGTTCTTC
CDR3 protein: CASSLSDRLNEQFF

clone size: NA
J gene: TRBJ2-4
V gene: TRBV28
D gene: NA
CDR3 DNA: TGTGCCAGCAGTCCTAGGCTAGCCAAAAACATTCAGTACTTC
CDR3 protein: CASSPRLAKNIQYF

clone size: NA
J gene: TRBJ2-7
V gene: TRBV6-2/TRBV6-3
D gene: NA
CDR3 DNA: TGTGCCAGCAGTTACTCGTTACTGAGCTCCTACGAGCAGTACTTC
CDR3 protein: CASSYSLLSSYEQYF

clone size: few
J gene: TRBJ2-5
V gene: TRBV29-1
D gene: TRBD1
CDR3 DNA: TGCAGCGCCCCGGACAGGGGCCAAGAGACCCAGTACTTC
CDR3 protein: CSAPDRGQETQYF